The next 7 T cell receptor beta chains were all read from a single sample in a study of blood T cell repertoires in COVID-19. Sequencing was performed with immunoSEQ multiplex PCR; in TCRdb, only in-frame clones are kept and a portion is missing. The sample holds around 390,000 clones; just under 90% are singletons and the top ten take around 9.3%. The material sequenced was PBMCs or T cells enriched from blood (not recorded which). The receptor set was obtained from a woman aged 45 to 65 who had recovered from COVID-19.

V usage is TRBV13 and J usage is TRBJ1-2; TRBD1 aligns across 11 bases. The CDR3 runs 14 residues. With 4 bases clipped from V and 3 bases from J, the junction kept 1 base outside the gene matches. Germline values: CDR1 PRHDT, CDR2 FYEKMQ (reference sequence). CDR3 DNA sequence: TGTGCCAGCAGCTGGGGACAGGGGGACTATGGCTACACCTTC. Residues: CASSWGQGDYGYTF.

The chain recombines TRBV7-9 with TRBJ2-7, with 7 bases fitting TRBD2. The germline CDR1 and CDR2 sequences are SEHNR and FQNEAQ (reference sequence). The CDR3 runs 12 residues. The V segment lost 4 bases and the J segment 11 bases; nucleotides outside the gene matches: 8. In nucleotides, the CDR3 is TGTGCCAGCAGCTCCTTACTGGGGGGGAAGTACTTC. Translation gives CASSSLLGGKYF.

The chain combines TRBV7-2 with TRBJ2-5; D remains ambiguous. Trimming left V 5 bases short and J 5 bases short, with 9 bases between. The CDR3 runs to 12 residues. Looked up from germline, CDR1 is SGHTA and CDR2 is FQGNSA. DNA for the CDR3: TGTGCCAGCAGCCCCACCAGGGAGACCCAGTACTTC. Its translation is CASSPTRETQYF. Using reference TRBV7-2 and TRBJ2-5 for the parts outside the CDR3, the full variable domain is GAGVSQSPSNKVTEKGKDVELRCDPISGHTALYWYRQSLGQGLEFLIYFQGNSAPDKSGLPSDRFSAERTGGSVSTLTIQRTQQEDSAVYLCASSPTRETQYFGPGTRLLVL.

Only a few counts were recorded for this clone. The J gene is TRBJ1-2, the V gene TRBV6-5, with 7 bases fitting TRBD1. The CDR3 totals 13 residues. Germline V gives CDR1 MNHEY, CDR2 SVGAGI. The V and J ends lost 5 bases and 6 bases, in that order; junction bases with no gene match: 6. CDR3 bases: TGTGCCAGCAGTCCTATGACAGGGAATGGCTACACCTTC. Translation: CASSPMTGNGYTF.

In its sample, this clone was seen once. The chain recombines TRBV3-1 (or the pseudogene TRBV3-2) with TRBJ2-5; 12 bases match TRBD2. The V segment lost 4 bases and the J segment 4 bases; nucleotides outside the gene matches: 4. Germline V gene data show CDR1 as LGHDT and CDR2 as YNNKEL (reference sequence). This CDR3 comprises 15 residues. CDR3 bases: TGTGCCAGCAGCCCCTGGACTAGCGGGGCAGAGACCCAGTACTTC. This translates into CASSPWTSGAETQYF.

The CDR3 sequence: CASSPQGTAWGEKLFF. CDR3 nucleotides: TGCGCCAGCAGCCCCCAAGGGACAGCTTGGGGTGAAAAACTGTTTTTT. This sequence joins TRBV4-3 and TRBJ1-4; 7 positions match TRBD1. This CDR3 has 16 residues. Germline V CDR1 and CDR2: LGHNA, YSLEER. The V and J ends lost 4 bases and 7 bases, in that order; junction bases with no gene match: 12.

This clone showed up just once. The chain has TRBV9 and TRBJ2-7; the D gene is possibly TRBD2 (6 bases). V lost 0 bases and J 6 bases, leaving 10 bases between the germline ends. Germline loops: CDR1 SGDLS, CDR2 YYNGEE. The CDR3 contains 13 residues. The CDR3 loop is CASSVVQGGEQYF. The CDR3 nucleotides read TGTGCCAGCAGCGTAGTGCAGGGAGGCGAGCAGTACTTC.